This T cell receptor beta chain was observed in a study of shared clonotypes between healthy human individuals. Whole-study findings and limits: A reduction in generation probabilities was seen for non-shared clonotypes relative to those shared by all four donors. Naive subsets generally had larger estimated richness than memory subsets.

As for this clone: The antigen remains undetermined.

V lost 7 bases and J lost 1, with 5 bases in between. CDR1 and CDR2 from the germline V gene are MDHEN and SYDVKM. CDR3 length: 12 amino acids. As handled by the study authors: Filtering of immunoSEQ junctional sequences could not match full-length read filtering. Some clones are missing from TCRdb's copy, which holds only in-frame ones; the method was immunoSEQ multiplex PCR. The V and J calls and the clone size are those of that table, but D and trimming were determined from the DNA. The table records approximately 2,000,000 clones, about 90% of them present only once. This sequence originates from a man younger than 35 in good health. Some clones in this sample may be carry-over from other donors' samples. The specimen was naive CD4+ T cells from PBMCs. Subset specified: CD45RA+ positively selected. The chain employs TRBV28 and TRBJ1-5; D remains ambiguous. The CDR3 DNA follows: TGTGCCAGCACCATAAGCAATCAGCCCCAGCATTTT. This encodes CASTISNQPQHF.